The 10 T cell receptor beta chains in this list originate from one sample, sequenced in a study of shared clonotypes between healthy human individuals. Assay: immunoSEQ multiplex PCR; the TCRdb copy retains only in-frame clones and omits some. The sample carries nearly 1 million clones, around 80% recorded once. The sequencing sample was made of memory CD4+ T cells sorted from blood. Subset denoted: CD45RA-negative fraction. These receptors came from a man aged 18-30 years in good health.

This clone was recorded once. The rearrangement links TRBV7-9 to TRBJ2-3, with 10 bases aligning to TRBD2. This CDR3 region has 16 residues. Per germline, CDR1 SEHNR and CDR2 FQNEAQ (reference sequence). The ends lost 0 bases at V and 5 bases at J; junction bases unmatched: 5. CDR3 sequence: CASSLAAGGHRDTQYF. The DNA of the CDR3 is TGTGCCAGCAGCTTAGCAGCGGGGGGGCACAGAGATACGCAGTATTTT.

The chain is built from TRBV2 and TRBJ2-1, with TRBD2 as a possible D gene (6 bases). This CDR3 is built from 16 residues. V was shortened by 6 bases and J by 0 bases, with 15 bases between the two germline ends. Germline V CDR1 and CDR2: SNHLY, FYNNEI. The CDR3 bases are TGTGCCAGCAGGCGGAGTAGCGGACTCTCCTACAATGAGCAGTTCTTC. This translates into CASRRSSGLSYNEQFF.

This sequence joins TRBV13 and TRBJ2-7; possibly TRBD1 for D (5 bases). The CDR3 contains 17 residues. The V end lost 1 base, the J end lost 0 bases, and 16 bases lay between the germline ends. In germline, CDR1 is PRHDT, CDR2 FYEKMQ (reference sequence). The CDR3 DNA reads TGTGCCAGCAGCTTAGTGTCCGGACAAACGAGCTCCTACGAGCAGTACTTC. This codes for CASSLVSGQTSSYEQYF.

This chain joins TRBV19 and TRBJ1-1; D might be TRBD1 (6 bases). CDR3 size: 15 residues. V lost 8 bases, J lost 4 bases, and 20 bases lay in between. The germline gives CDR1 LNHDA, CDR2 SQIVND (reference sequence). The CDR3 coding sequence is TGTGCCAGTCGAGAAACCGGGACACTGAGCACTGAAGCTTTCTTT. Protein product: CASRETGTLSTEAFF.

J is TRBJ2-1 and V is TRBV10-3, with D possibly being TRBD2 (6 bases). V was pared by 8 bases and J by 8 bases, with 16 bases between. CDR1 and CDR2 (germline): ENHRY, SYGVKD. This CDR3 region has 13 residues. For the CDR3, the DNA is TGTGCCATCGGGGACTTGCCATCGGATGAGCAGTTCTTC. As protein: CAIGDLPSDEQFF.

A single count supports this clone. Written as DNA, the CDR3 is TGTGCCAGTAGTATCCCCAGGGATAATGAAAAACTGTTTTTT. Translation gives CASSIPRDNEKLFF. V and J are TRBV19 and TRBJ1-4, with D perhaps TRBD1 (5 bases). Germline V gene data show CDR1 as LNHDA and CDR2 as SQIVND (reference sequence). CDR3 length: 14 amino acids. Trimming took off 3 bases at V and 4 bases at J, with 9 bases between the two ends.

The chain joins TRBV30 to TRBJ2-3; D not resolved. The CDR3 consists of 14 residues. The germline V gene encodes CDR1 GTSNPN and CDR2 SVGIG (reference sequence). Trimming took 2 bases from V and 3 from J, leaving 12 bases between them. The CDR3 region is CAWSKGSRTDTQYF. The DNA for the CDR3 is TGTGCCTGGAGTAAGGGTTCGAGGACAGATACGCAGTATTTT. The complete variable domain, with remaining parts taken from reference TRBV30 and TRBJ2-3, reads SQTIHQWPATLVQPVGSPLSLECTVEGTSNPNLYWYRQAAGRGLQLLFYSVGIGQISSEVPQNLSASRPQDRQFILSSKKLLLSDSGFYLCAWSKGSRTDTQYFGPGTRLTVL.

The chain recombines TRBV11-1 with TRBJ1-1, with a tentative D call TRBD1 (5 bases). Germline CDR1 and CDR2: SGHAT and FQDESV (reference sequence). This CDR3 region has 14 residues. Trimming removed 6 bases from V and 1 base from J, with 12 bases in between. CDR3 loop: CASRAGTGNTEAFF. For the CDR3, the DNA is TGTGCCAGCAGAGCCGGAACAGGGAACACTGAAGCTTTCTTT.

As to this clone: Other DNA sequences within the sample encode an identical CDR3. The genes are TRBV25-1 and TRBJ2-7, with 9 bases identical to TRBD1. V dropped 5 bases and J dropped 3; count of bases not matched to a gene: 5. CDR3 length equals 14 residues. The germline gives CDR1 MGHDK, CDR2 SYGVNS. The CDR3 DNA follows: TGTGCCAGCAGTACCCCGGGACAGGGCTACGAGCAGTACTTC. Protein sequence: CASSTPGQGYEQYF.

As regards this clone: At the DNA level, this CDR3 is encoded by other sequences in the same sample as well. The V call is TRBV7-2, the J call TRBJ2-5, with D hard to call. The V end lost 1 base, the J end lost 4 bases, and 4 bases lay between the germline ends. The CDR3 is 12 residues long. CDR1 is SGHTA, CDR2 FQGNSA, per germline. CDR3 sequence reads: CASSLGVETQYF. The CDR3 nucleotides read TGTGCCAGCAGCTTAGGGGTAGAGACCCAGTACTTC. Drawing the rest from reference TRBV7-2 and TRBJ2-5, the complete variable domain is GAGVSQSPSNKVTEKGKDVELRCDPISGHTALYWYRQSLGQGLEFLIYFQGNSAPDKSGLPSDRFSAERTGGSVSTLTIQRTQQEDSAVYLCASSLGVETQYFGPGTRLLVL.